Below, 15 T cell receptor beta chains from the same sample are listed, as sequenced in a study of cytomegalovirus exposure and HLA in healthy donors. Profiling relied on immunoSEQ multiplex PCR, and the TCRdb table lists in-frame clones only, not all of them. The sample records about 190,000 clones, roughly 82% being singletons. Sequencing was carried out using PBMCs. The receptors were gathered from a man between 18 and 35 years old in good health and CMV-seropositive.

This chain uses TRBV7-9 with TRBJ2-1; the match to TRBD2 covers 8 bases. This CDR3 has 15 residues. Germline V lookup: CDR1 SEHNR, CDR2 FQNEAQ (reference sequence). Losses at the gene ends were 4 bases for V and 2 bases for J; bases not matched to a gene: 4. CDR3 loop: CASSSLAGTYNEQFF. The CDR3 coding sequence is TGTGCCAGCAGCTCCCTAGCGGGTACCTACAATGAGCAGTTCTTC.

The chain recombines TRBV14 with TRBJ2-2; D is unresolved. Germline lookup yields CDR1 SGHDN and CDR2 FVKESK. The CDR3 spans 15 residues. The V gene lost 0 bases and the J gene lost 2 bases, with 7 bases spanning the gap. CDR3 nucleotides: TGTGCCAGCAGCCAAGATCTGGGCAACACCGGGGAGCTGTTTTTT. This codes for CASSQDLGNTGELFF.

In this sample, this clone turned up a few times. The chain joins TRBV15 to TRBJ1-2; 9 bases map to TRBD1. The CDR3 has 16 residues. Germline V gene lookup returns CDR1 LNHNV and CDR2 YYDKDF (reference sequence). With V trimmed by 3 bases and J by 6 bases, 11 bases remained unmatched. The CDR3 sequence is CATSRAWDRENHGYTF. CDR3 sequence (DNA): TGTGCCACCAGCAGGGCCTGGGACAGGGAGAACCATGGCTACACCTTC.

In nucleotides, the CDR3 is TGCGCCAGCAGCCCATTGGGAGGGCAAACTAATGAAAAACTGTTTTTT. Translated, it gives CASSPLGGQTNEKLFF. The chain couples TRBV5-1 to TRBJ1-4; D not certain. The V and J ends lost 4 bases and 1 base respectively, with 14 bases between them. This CDR3 has 16 amino acids. Germline lookup yields CDR1 SGHRS and CDR2 YFSETQ.

The genes are TRBV5-4 and TRBJ2-3; the D is unclear. Trimming took off 4 bases at V and 3 bases at J, with 6 bases between the two ends. Germline-derived CDR1 and CDR2 are SGHNT and YYREEE (reference sequence). The CDR3 loop spans 12 amino acids. CDR3 coding DNA: TGTGCCAGCAGCCCGAGAACAGATACGCAGTATTTT. Protein: CASSPRTDTQYF.

The V and J genes are TRBV7-3 and TRBJ2-3, with 7 bases identical to TRBD2. The CDR3 is 15 residues long. The germline gives CDR1 SGHTA, CDR2 FQGTGA. J gave up 0 bases and V 4 bases, and 4 bases lay outside the gene matches. CDR3 protein: CASSSGLPSTDTQYF. The CDR3 DNA reads as TGTGCCAGCAGCTCGGGACTACCAAGCACAGATACGCAGTATTTT.

V gene TRBV5-4 combines with J gene TRBJ2-1, with TRBD2 matching 9 bases. Per the germline V gene, CDR1 is SGHNT and CDR2 is YYREEE (reference sequence). The V and J ends lost 3 bases and 7 bases, in that order; junction bases with no gene match: 17. The CDR3 contains 18 residues. The DNA of the CDR3 is TGTGCCAGCAGCTCGAAAGTCCTAGCGGGGCAGAGCGGGAATGAGCAGTTCTTC. It codes for CASSSKVLAGQSGNEQFF.

J is TRBJ2-5 and V is TRBV9; TRBD2 matches at 14 bases. The V gene end was trimmed by 4 bases and the J gene end by 1 base; junction bases not matched to a gene: 3. Germline V gene data show CDR1 as SGDLS and CDR2 as YYNGEE. CDR3 length equals 16 residues. The CDR3 DNA reads TGTGCCAGCAGCCCCGGGACTAGCGGGGGCCAAGAGACCCAGTACTTC. It specifies CASSPGTSGGQETQYF.

The V call is TRBV10-3, the J call TRBJ2-5, with D perhaps TRBD2 (6 bases). Germline CDR1 ENHRY, CDR2 SYGVKD. The germline V and J ends were trimmed by 6 bases and 2 bases, with 10 bases remaining between them. The CDR3 runs 13 residues. The CDR3 is CAIRGDLQETQYF. The DNA for the CDR3 is TGTGCCATCAGGGGGGACTTACAAGAGACCCAGTACTTC.

A note on this clone: This specimen includes other DNA sequences encoding the same CDR3. The genes are TRBV5-1 and TRBJ2-5; 15 bases line up with TRBD2. CDR3 length equals 15 residues. In germline, CDR1 is SGHRS, CDR2 YFSETQ. The V and J ends lost 4 bases and 5 bases, in that order; junction bases with no gene match: 3. CDR3 bases: TGCGCCAGCAGCAGGGGGACTAGCGGGAGGGAGACCCAGTACTTC. Amino acids: CASSRGTSGRETQYF. The full variable domain, completed using reference TRBV5-1 and TRBJ2-5, is KAGVTQTPRYLIKTRGQQVTLSCSPISGHRSVSWYQQTPGQGLQFLFEYFSETQRNKGNFPGRFSGRQFSNSRSEMNVSTLELGDSALYLCASSRGTSGRETQYFGPGTRLLVL.

The chain has TRBV5-1 and TRBJ2-2; D gene unclear. CDR1 and CDR2 (germline): SGHRS, YFSETQ. The CDR3 is 16 residues long. Between the trimmed V and J ends, which lost 4 bases and 5 bases, there was a span of 18 bases. As DNA, the CDR3 is TGCGCCAGCAGCGACGTCGGGTCCCTGAGAACCGGGGAGCTGTTTTTT. Encoded protein: CASSDVGSLRTGELFF.

V is TRBV7-2 and J is TRBJ2-2; 7 positions agree with TRBD2. Germline-derived CDR1 and CDR2 are SGHTA and FQGNSA. With 5 bases clipped from V and 6 bases from J, the junction kept 12 bases outside the gene matches. The CDR3 loop spans 16 amino acids. The CDR3 DNA is TGTGCCAGCAGCCCCGGAGCGGGAAGGGGTGCCGGGGAGCTGTTTTTT. The encoded protein is CASSPGAGRGAGELFF.

The V and J genes are TRBV7-2 and TRBJ2-7, with 9 bases matching TRBD2. The trim removed 5 bases at V and 0 bases at J, leaving 5 bases unmatched. Per the germline V gene, CDR1 is SGHTA and CDR2 is FQGNSA. This CDR3 is built from 15 residues. Written as DNA, the CDR3 is TGTGCCAGCAGCCAACTAGCGGGCCTCTCCTACGAGCAGTACTTC. Translated: CASSQLAGLSYEQYF.

A single count supports this clone. The chain combines TRBV28 with TRBJ2-1, with 10 bases matching TRBD2. CDR1 MDHEN and CDR2 SYDVKM come from the germline V gene. The V and J ends lost 8 bases and 7 bases, in that order; junction bases with no gene match: 11. This CDR3 is 15 amino acids long. CDR3 nucleotide sequence: TGTGCCAGCGGGATTCTAGCGGGAGTGGGGAATGAGCAGTTCTTC. Encoded protein: CASGILAGVGNEQFF.

This chain joins TRBV7-2 and TRBJ2-5; 9 nucleotides agree with TRBD1. The length of the CDR3 is 14 residues. Germline V gene lookup returns CDR1 SGHTA and CDR2 FQGNSA. Unmatched junction bases numbered 5, after V lost 6 bases and J lost 3 bases. CDR3 DNA: TGTGCCAGCAGTCGCCGGGACAGGGAAGAGACCCAGTACTTC. Translation gives CASSRRDREETQYF.